This section outlines one TCR beta chain sequence together with its context. Its antigen is still unknown. The sample comes from a study of shared clonotypes between healthy human individuals. The study, taken as a whole, reports: Depth of sequencing was expected to influence donor clonotype sharing. A generally larger estimated richness was seen in naive subsets than in memory subsets.

The authors distributed each subset's genomic DNA evenly over several immunoSEQ plates. This table comes from immunoSEQ multiplex PCR, and its TCRdb copy is limited to in-frame clones, with some not included. The sample has about 870,000 clones; more than 85% are singletons. It was CD45RO-negative cells, positively selected for CCR7, that made up naive CD8 cells, with terminally differentiated effector memory CD45RA+ cells excluded. CDR3 size: 16 residues. CDR1 is SGHRS, CDR2 YFSETQ, per germline. V shed 4 bases and J 2 bases; nucleotides not matched to a gene: 10. The genes are TRBV5-1 and TRBJ2-3, with 7 bases lining up with TRBD2. The sample consisted of naive CD8+ T cells sorted from blood. This clonotype originated in a man aged 30 to 39 in good health. The DNA of the CDR3 is TGCGCCAGCAGCGTGGAGGGCGGGGGTCCCACAGATACGCAGTATTTT. It codes for CASSVEGGGPTDTQYF.